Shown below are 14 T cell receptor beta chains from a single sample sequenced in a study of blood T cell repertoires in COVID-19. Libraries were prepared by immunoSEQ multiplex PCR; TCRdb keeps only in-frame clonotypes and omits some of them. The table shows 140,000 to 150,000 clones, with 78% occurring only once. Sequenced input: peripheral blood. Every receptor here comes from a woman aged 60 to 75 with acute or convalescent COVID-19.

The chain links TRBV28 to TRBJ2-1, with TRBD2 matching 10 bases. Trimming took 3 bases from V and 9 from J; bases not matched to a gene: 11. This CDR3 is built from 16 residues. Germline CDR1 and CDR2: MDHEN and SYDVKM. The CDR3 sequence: CASSFPTSGATLEQFF. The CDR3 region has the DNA TGTGCCAGCAGTTTCCCAACTAGCGGGGCCACCCTTGAGCAGTTCTTC.

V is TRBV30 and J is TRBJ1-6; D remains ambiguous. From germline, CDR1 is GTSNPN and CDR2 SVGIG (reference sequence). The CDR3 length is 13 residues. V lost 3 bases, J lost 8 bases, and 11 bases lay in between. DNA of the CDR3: TGTGCCTGGAGGTTCGGGGAGGATTCACCCCTCCACTTT. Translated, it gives CAWRFGEDSPLHF.

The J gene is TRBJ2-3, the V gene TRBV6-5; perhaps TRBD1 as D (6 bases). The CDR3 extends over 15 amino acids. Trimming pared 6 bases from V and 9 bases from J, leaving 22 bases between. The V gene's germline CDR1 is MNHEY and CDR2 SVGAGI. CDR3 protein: CASSLQGQNSRTQYF. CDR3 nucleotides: TGTGCCAGCAGCCTCCAGGGACAAAACTCCAGAACGCAGTATTTT.

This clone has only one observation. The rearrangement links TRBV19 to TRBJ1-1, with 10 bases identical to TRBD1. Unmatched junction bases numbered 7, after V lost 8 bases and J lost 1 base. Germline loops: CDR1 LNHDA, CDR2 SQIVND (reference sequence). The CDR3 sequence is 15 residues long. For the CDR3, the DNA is TGTGCCAGTTGTTATAGGGACAGGGGGAACACTGAAGCTTTCTTT. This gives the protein CASCYRDRGNTEAFF.

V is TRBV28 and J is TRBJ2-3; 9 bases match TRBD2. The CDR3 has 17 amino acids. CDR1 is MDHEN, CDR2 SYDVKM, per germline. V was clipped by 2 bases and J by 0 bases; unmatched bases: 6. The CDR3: CASSLTRLAESTDTQYF. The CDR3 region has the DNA TGTGCCAGCAGTTTAACCCGACTAGCGGAGAGCACAGATACGCAGTATTTT.

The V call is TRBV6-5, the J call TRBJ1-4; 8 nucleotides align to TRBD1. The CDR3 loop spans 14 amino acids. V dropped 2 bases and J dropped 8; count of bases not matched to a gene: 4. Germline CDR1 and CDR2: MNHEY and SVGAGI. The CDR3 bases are TGTGCCAGCAGTTACGGACAGGGACGAGAAAAACTGTTTTTT. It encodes CASSYGQGREKLFF.

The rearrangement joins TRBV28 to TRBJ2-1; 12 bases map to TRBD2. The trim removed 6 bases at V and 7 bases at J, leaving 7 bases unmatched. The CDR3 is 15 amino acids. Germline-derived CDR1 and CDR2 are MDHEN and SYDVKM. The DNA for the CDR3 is TGTGCCAGCAGCCCAACTAGCGGGAGGCCTAATGAGCAGTTCTTC. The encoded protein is CASSPTSGRPNEQFF.

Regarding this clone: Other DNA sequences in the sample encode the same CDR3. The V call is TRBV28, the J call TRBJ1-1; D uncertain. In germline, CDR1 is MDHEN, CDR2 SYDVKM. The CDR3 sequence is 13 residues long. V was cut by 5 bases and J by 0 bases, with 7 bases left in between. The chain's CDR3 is CASSPGVNTEAFF. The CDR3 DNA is TGTGCCAGCAGTCCCGGGGTGAACACTGAAGCTTTCTTT.

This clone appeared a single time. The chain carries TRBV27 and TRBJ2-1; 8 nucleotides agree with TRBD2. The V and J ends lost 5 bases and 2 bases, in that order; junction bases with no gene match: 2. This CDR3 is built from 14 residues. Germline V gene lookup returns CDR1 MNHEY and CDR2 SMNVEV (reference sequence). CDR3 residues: CASSPGGAYNEQFF. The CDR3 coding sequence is TGTGCCAGCAGTCCCGGGGGGGCCTACAATGAGCAGTTCTTC.

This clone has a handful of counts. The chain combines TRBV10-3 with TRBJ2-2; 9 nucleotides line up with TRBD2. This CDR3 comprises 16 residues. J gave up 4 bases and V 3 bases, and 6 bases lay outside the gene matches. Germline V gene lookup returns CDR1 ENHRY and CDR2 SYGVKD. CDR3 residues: CAISDGRLAVTGELFF. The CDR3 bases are TGTGCCATCAGTGATGGGCGACTAGCGGTCACCGGGGAGCTGTTTTTT.

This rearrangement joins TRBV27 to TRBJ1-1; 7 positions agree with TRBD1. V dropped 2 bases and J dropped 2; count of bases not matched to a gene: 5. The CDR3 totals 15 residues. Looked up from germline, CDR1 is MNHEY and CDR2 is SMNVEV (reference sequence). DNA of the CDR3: TGTGCCAGCAGTTTAAGATCAGGGGGAAACACTGAAGCTTTCTTT. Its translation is CASSLRSGGNTEAFF.

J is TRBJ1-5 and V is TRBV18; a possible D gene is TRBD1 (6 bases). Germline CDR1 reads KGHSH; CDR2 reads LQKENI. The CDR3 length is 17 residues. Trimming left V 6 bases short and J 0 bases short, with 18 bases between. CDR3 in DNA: TGTGCCAGCTCCTTCGCTCAGGGGAGCGATAGCAATCAGCCCCAGCATTTT. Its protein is CASSFAQGSDSNQPQHF.

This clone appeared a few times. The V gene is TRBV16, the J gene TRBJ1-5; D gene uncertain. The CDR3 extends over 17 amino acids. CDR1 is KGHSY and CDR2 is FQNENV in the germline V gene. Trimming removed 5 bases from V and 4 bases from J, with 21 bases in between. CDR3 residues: CASSGRRREGRNQPQHF. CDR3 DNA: TGTGCCAGCAGCGGGCGAAGGCGGGAGGGTAGGAATCAGCCCCAGCATTTT.

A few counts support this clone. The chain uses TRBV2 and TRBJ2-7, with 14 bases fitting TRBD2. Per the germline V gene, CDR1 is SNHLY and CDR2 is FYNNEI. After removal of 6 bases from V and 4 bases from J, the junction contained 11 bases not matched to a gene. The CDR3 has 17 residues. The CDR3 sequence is CASSPTPRLAGGYEQYF. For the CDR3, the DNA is TGTGCCAGCAGCCCCACCCCAAGACTAGCGGGAGGGTACGAGCAGTACTTC.